One and the same sample provided the 23 T cell receptor beta chains below, sequenced in a study of blood T cell repertoires in COVID-19. Data came from immunoSEQ multiplex PCR; TCRdb stores just in-frame clones and leaves some out. This sample yields 15,000 to 20,000 clones, of which around 92% are seen a single time; about 5.8% belongs to the top ten. Specimen: peripheral blood. These receptors were taken from a human donor in a cohort sampled during active COVID-19.

The chain joins TRBV4-2 to TRBJ1-1; a weak D match, TRBD1 (5 bases). CDR1 is LGHNA, CDR2 YNFKEQ, per germline. The germline V and J ends were trimmed by 0 bases and 6 bases, with 17 bases remaining between them. The CDR3 contains 16 residues. In nucleotides, the CDR3 is TGTGCCAGCAGCCAAGAAGCTACGGGGGTTGGTGCTGAAGCTTTCTTT. Translated, it gives CASSQEATGVGAEAFF.

This chain uses TRBV7-9 with TRBJ2-7; possible D gene TRBD2, 6 bases. V lost 8 bases, J lost 2 bases, and 19 bases lay in between. This CDR3 contains 15 residues. CDR1 is SEHNR, CDR2 FQNEAQ, per germline (reference sequence). Here the CDR3 DNA reads TGTGCCAGCTTCGATGAGGCTAGCGAGACCTACGAGCAGTACTTC. Protein: CASFDEASETYEQYF.

The V and J genes are TRBV12-3 or TRBV12-4 and TRBJ2-5; D unresolved. This CDR3 has 11 residues. The germline V and J ends were trimmed by 5 bases and 5 bases, with 6 bases remaining between them. The DNA for the CDR3 is TGTGCCAGCAGTACAACGGAGACCCAGTACTTC. This encodes CASSTTETQYF.

The CDR3 DNA is TGTGCCAGCAGTCCACGGACAGGCCCCCATACGCAGTATTTT. As protein: CASSPRTGPHTQYF. The chain uses TRBV28 and TRBJ2-3, with 7 bases lining up with TRBD1. Germline CDR1 and CDR2: MDHEN and SYDVKM. There are 14 residues in the CDR3. With V trimmed by 5 bases and J by 7 bases, 9 bases remained unmatched.

This clone was observed a single time. The CDR3 DNA sequence: TGCGCCAGCAGCTCGCCAGGGACATACGAGCAGTACTTC. Residues: CASSSPGTYEQYF. The rearrangement joins TRBV5-1 to TRBJ2-7, with D possibly TRBD1 on 6 matching bases. Trimming removed 3 bases from V and 4 bases from J, with 11 bases in between. There are 13 residues in the CDR3. CDR1 SGHRS and CDR2 YFSETQ come from the germline V gene.

V and J are TRBV6-2 or TRBV6-3 and TRBJ1-2; the match to TRBD1 covers 10 bases. The CDR3 covers 12 residues. CDR1 is MNHEY, CDR2 SVGEGT, per germline. The J segment lost 8 bases and the V segment lost 6 bases, leaving 3 bases of the junction unmatched. The CDR3 coding sequence is TGTGCCAGCAGCCGGGACAGGGGAGGCTACACCTTC. Translation: CASSRDRGGYTF.

The chain recombines TRBV4-3 with TRBJ2-3; 12 positions agree with TRBD1. J lost 4 bases, V lost 0 bases, and 2 bases had no gene match. The CDR3 length is 16 residues. Germline loops: CDR1 LGHNA, CDR2 YSLEER. The CDR3 sequence is CASSQEGTGGADTQYF. CDR3 coding DNA: TGCGCCAGCAGCCAAGAAGGGACAGGGGGCGCAGATACGCAGTATTTT.

The chain joins TRBV6-4 to TRBJ2-1; 15 bases are shared with TRBD2. CDR3 length equals 18 residues. Germline CDR1 and CDR2: MRHNA and SNTAGT. After removal of 2 bases from V and 5 bases from J, the junction contained 7 bases not matched to a gene. CDR3 nucleotides: TGTGCCAGCAGTGACCCTGGACTAGCGGGGGGGGATCACAATGAGCAGTTCTTC. This translates into CASSDPGLAGGDHNEQFF.

The chain couples TRBV9 to TRBJ2-5, with 12 bases identical to TRBD2. The germline gives CDR1 SGDLS, CDR2 YYNGEE. J lost 3 bases, V lost 0 bases, and 0 bases had no gene match. CDR3 length: 15 amino acids. As DNA, the CDR3 is TGTGCCAGCAGCGTAGGACTAGCGGGGGAAGAGACCCAGTACTTC. This translates into CASSVGLAGEETQYF.

The chain employs TRBV2 and TRBJ2-3, with 12 bases that match TRBD2. This CDR3 has 15 residues. Germline values: CDR1 SNHLY, CDR2 FYNNEI. The V gene end was trimmed by 5 bases and the J gene end by 3 bases; junction bases not matched to a gene: 3. The chain's CDR3 is CASSRLAGVTDTQYF. The CDR3 DNA reads TGTGCCAGCAGTCGACTAGCGGGAGTGACAGATACGCAGTATTTT. Based on the CDR3 plus reference TRBV2 and TRBJ2-3, the full variable domain is EPEVTQTPSHQVTQMGQEVILRCVPISNHLYFYWYRQILGQKVEFLVSFYNNEISEKSEIFDDQFSVERPDGSNFTLKIRSTKLEDSAMYFCASSRLAGVTDTQYFGPGTRLTVL.

J is TRBJ2-1 and V is TRBV28; no clear D gene. CDR1 MDHEN and CDR2 SYDVKM come from the germline V gene. V dropped 1 base and J dropped 6 bases, with 13 bases sitting between them. The CDR3 length is 15 residues. The DNA of the CDR3 is TGTGCCAGCAGTTTATTGCAATCTTCGAGCAATGAGCAGTTCTTC. Protein sequence: CASSLLQSSSNEQFF.

The chain links TRBV11-2 to TRBJ1-6; no firm D call. The CDR3 runs 15 residues. From germline, CDR1 is SGHAT and CDR2 FQNNGV. The V end was cut by 3 bases, the J end by 7 bases, with 13 bases between. For the CDR3, the DNA is TGTGCCAGCAGCTTGGAGCCGGACTTCAATTCACCCCTCCACTTT. It yields the protein CASSLEPDFNSPLHF.

V gene TRBV7-9 combines with J gene TRBJ1-2; 7 nucleotides align to TRBD1. This CDR3 is built from 17 residues. Germline V gives CDR1 SEHNR, CDR2 FQNEAQ (reference sequence). The trim removed 1 base at V and 8 bases at J, leaving 16 bases unmatched. CDR3 amino acids: CASSLEGAGGLVIGYTF. The CDR3 bases are TGTGCCAGCAGCTTAGAGGGGGCAGGGGGTCTGGTTATCGGCTACACCTTC. Full variable domain (outside the CDR3, taken from reference TRBV7-9 and TRBJ1-2): DTGVSQNPRHKITKRGQNVTFRCDPISEHNRLYWYRQTLGQGPEFLTYFQNEAQLEKSRLLSDRFSAERPKGSFSTLEIQRTEQGDSAMYLCASSLEGAGGLVIGYTFGSGTRLTVV.

The gene calls are TRBV5-8 and TRBJ2-1, with a weak D call TRBD1 (6 bases). CDR3 length equals 15 residues. Germline CDR1 is SGHTS and CDR2 is YDEGEE. Between the trimmed V and J ends, which lost 4 bases and 4 bases, there was a span of 15 bases. The CDR3 reads CASSNDRSPYNEQFF. Here the CDR3 DNA reads TGTGCCAGCAGCAATGACAGGTCCCCGTACAATGAGCAGTTCTTC.

The chain links TRBV13 to TRBJ1-5; 10 bases agree with TRBD1. The J segment lost 7 bases and the V segment lost 5 bases, leaving 14 bases of the junction unmatched. The CDR3 consists of 17 residues. CDR1 and CDR2 from the germline V gene are PRHDT and FYEKMQ (reference sequence). The CDR3 sequence is CASSMTRDRGSLQPQHF. CDR3 nucleotide sequence: TGTGCCAGCAGCATGACCCGGGACAGGGGATCTCTACAGCCCCAGCATTTT. The full variable domain, rest sourced from reference TRBV13 and TRBJ1-5, is AAGVIQSPRHLIKEKRETATLKCYPIPRHDTVYWYQQGPGQDPQFLISFYEKMQSDKGSIPDRFSAQQFSDYHSELNMSSLELGDSALYFCASSMTRDRGSLQPQHFGDGTRLSIL.

The rearrangement links TRBV7-9 to TRBJ2-3; D is unresolved. The germline CDR1 and CDR2 sequences are SEHNR and FQNEAQ (reference sequence). Trimming took off 3 bases at V and 4 bases at J, with 11 bases between the two ends. The CDR3 length is 14 residues. CDR3 sequence reads: CASSFGPVADTQYF. CDR3 in DNA: TGTGCCAGCAGCTTTGGGCCAGTTGCAGATACGCAGTATTTT.

The chain joins TRBV27 to TRBJ2-2; 7 nucleotides align to TRBD2. V shed 5 bases, J shed 7 bases, and the junction held 13 bases outside the gene matches. This CDR3 contains 16 residues. Germline values: CDR1 MNHEY, CDR2 SMNVEV (reference sequence). CDR3 nucleotide sequence: TGTGCCAGCAGTCTCCAAGTCCCGTCGGGAGGCGGGGAGCTGTTTTTT. It yields the protein CASSLQVPSGGGELFF.

V is TRBV18 and J is TRBJ1-5, with D uncertain. The CDR3 has 17 residues. The V end lost 1 base, the J end lost 2 bases, and 15 bases lay between the germline ends. Germline V gives CDR1 KGHSH, CDR2 LQKENI. The CDR3 spells CASSPLQGSSGNQPQHF. CDR3 in DNA: TGTGCCAGCTCACCACTCCAAGGGAGCAGTGGCAATCAGCCCCAGCATTTT.

This rearrangement joins TRBV7-9 to TRBJ1-2, with D tentatively TRBD1 (6 bases). There are 13 residues in the CDR3. The V gene lost 5 bases and the J gene lost 4 bases, with 11 bases spanning the gap. In germline, CDR1 is SEHNR, CDR2 FQNEAQ (reference sequence). The CDR3 nucleotides are TGTGCCAGCAGCCGGACAGAACCCTATGGCTACACCTTC. Translated: CASSRTEPYGYTF.

This chain links TRBV4-1 with TRBJ1-1; 8 bases map to TRBD1. The germline V gene has CDR1 MGHRA and CDR2 YSYEKL. CDR3 length: 13 amino acids. With 4 bases clipped from V and 4 bases from J, the junction kept 2 bases outside the gene matches. CDR3 residues: CASSLTGGTEAFF. In DNA, the CDR3 is TGCGCCAGCAGCCTTACAGGGGGCACTGAAGCTTTCTTT.

V gene TRBV7-8 combines with J gene TRBJ2-3, with 8 nucleotides matching TRBD2. Germline V CDR1 and CDR2: SGHVS, FQNEAQ. The CDR3 sequence is 15 residues long. Trimming removed 4 bases from V and 3 bases from J; junction bases left unmatched: 6. As DNA, the CDR3 is TGTGCCAGCAGCTCCCCTGCGGGGGGTACAGATACGCAGTATTTT. This sequence encodes CASSSPAGGTDTQYF. Together with reference TRBV7-8 and TRBJ2-3, the CDR3 gives the full variable domain: GAGVSQSPRYKVAKRGQDVALRCDPISGHVSLFWYQQALGQGPEFLTYFQNEAQLDKSGLPSDRFFAERPEGSVSTLKIQRTQQEDSAVYLCASSSPAGGTDTQYFGPGTRLTVL.

The V call is TRBV3-1 (or the pseudogene TRBV3-2), the J call TRBJ2-1; D remains unclear. The CDR3 extends over 12 amino acids. In germline, CDR1 is LGHDT, CDR2 YNNKEL (reference sequence). V was clipped by 6 bases and J by 7 bases, with 10 bases between them. CDR3 bases: TGTGCCAGCAGTCCTACAGCAAATGAGCAGTTCTTC. Translating gives CASSPTANEQFF.

V and J are TRBV30 and TRBJ1-1; D is unresolved. Germline CDR1 reads GTSNPN; CDR2 reads SVGIG (reference sequence). The CDR3 runs to 12 residues. V lost 2 bases and J lost 1, with 5 bases in between. CDR3 coding DNA: TGTGCCTGGAGTATTAGGAACACTGAAGCTTTCTTT. Translating gives CAWSIRNTEAFF.